These 2 T cell receptor beta chains came from one sample sequenced in a study of identical twins. MiXCR was run by TCRdb on the 5' RACE reads, yielding one entry per CDR3 protein. The sample records approximately 690,000 distinct CDR3 sequences, 5.5% to 6.5% being singletons. Sequenced input: naive T cells sorted from blood. These receptors came from a man between 18 and 29 years old in good health.

J is TRBJ2-3 and V is TRBV29-1, with D perhaps matching TRBD2 (6 bases). V lost 3 bases and J 5 bases, leaving 9 bases between the germline ends. The CDR3 has 12 residues. The V gene's germline CDR1 is SQVTM and CDR2 ANQGSEA. CDR3 protein: CSVDAGIDTQYF. CDR3 nucleotide sequence: TGCAGCGTTGACGCGGGGATAGATACGCAGTATTTT.

CDR3 in amino acids: CATSREGGGESNEQFF. The CDR3 DNA reads TGTGCCACCAGCAGAGAGGGGGGAGGGGAGTCGAATGAGCAGTTCTTC. The V and J genes are TRBV15 and TRBJ2-1; 7 nucleotides align to TRBD2. CDR1 is LNHNV and CDR2 is YYDKDF in the germline V gene (reference sequence). This CDR3 is 16 amino acids long. Trimming took 0 bases from V and 7 from J; bases not matched to a gene: 9.